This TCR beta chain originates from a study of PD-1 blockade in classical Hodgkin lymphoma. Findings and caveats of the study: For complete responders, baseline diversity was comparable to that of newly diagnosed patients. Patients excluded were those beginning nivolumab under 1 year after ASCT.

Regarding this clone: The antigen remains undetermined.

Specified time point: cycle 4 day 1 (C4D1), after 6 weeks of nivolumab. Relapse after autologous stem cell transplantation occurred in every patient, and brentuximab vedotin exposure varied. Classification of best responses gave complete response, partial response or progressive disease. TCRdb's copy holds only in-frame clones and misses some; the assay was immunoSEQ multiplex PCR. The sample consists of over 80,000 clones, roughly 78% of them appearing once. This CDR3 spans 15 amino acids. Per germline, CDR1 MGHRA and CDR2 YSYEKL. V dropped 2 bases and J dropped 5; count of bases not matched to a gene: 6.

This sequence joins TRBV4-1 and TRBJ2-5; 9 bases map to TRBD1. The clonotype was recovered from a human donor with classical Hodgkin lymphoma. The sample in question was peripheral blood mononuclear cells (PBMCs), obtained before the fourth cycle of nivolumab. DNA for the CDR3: TGCGCCAGCAGCCAACTACAGGGGGCGTGGGAGACCCAGTACTTC. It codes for CASSQLQGAWETQYF.